This T cell receptor (beta chain) was obtained from a study of CD8 T cells in Susac syndrome. An input of 0.5 to 1 ug of RNA was subjected to reverse transcription using random hexamers. TCRdb reprocessed the immunoSEQ multiplex PCR reads with MiXCR, giving one entry per CDR3 protein. The table includes 50,000 to 55,000 distinct CDR3 sequences, 85% to 95% detected once. The CDR3 runs 16 residues. V was clipped by 3 bases and J by 2 bases, with 14 bases between them. It was negative isolation that provided the CD8+ and CD4+ T cells, whereas TEMRA cells were enriched by FACS. The sequenced material came from CD8+ T cells from PBMCs. This TCR derives from a human donor with Susac syndrome. The J gene is TRBJ1-5, the V gene TRBV12-3 or TRBV12-4; D is possibly TRBD1 (5 bases). The chain's CDR3 is CASSLWVGRGNQPQHF. The CDR3, as DNA: TGTGCCAGCAGTTTGTGGGTGGGGCGGGGCAATCAGCCCCAGCATTTT.